The 22 T cell receptor beta chains below were found in one sample sequenced in a study of shared clonotypes between healthy human individuals (TCRdb year 2020). Receptor libraries were prepared by the immunoSEQ multiplex PCR assay. TCRdb's version of the immuneACCESS table is confined to in-frame rearrangements and falls short of the full clone set. An unresolved V gene accounts for under half of the shortfall where checked; the remainder is of unknown origin. The sample table contains some 2,000,000 clones; only one count was recorded for 90% to 97% of them. The ten largest clones capture less than 0.15% of the sample. The sample was naive CD4+ T cells sorted from blood. Interpreted using the paper, the cell subset or site label stands for: CD45RA+ positively selected. Every receptor here comes from a man between 18 and 35 years old in good health.

The chain joins TRBV27 to TRBJ2-3, with TRBD1 matching 7 bases. The J segment lost 6 bases and the V segment lost 4 bases, leaving 19 bases of the junction unmatched. Germline V gene sequence: CDR1 MNHEY, CDR2 SMNVEV (reference sequence). The CDR3 runs to 18 residues. The CDR3 is CASSWGTVRGPKYDTQYF. Written as DNA, the CDR3 is TGTGCCAGCAGTTGGGGGACCGTAAGGGGGCCTAAGTATGATACGCAGTATTTT.

The J gene is TRBJ2-7, the V gene TRBV5-6; no clear D gene. The CDR3 runs 15 residues. V shed 0 bases and J shed 0 bases, with 10 bases lying between them. The germline V gene has CDR1 SGHDT and CDR2 YYEEEE. CDR3 sequence reads: CASSLGAASSYEQYF. In nucleotides, the CDR3 is TGTGCCAGCAGCTTGGGTGCGGCTAGCTCCTACGAGCAGTACTTC.

The chain links TRBV29-1 to TRBJ1-1, with TRBD1 as a possible D gene (5 bases). The germline V gene encodes CDR1 SQVTM and CDR2 ANQGSEA. This CDR3 has 13 amino acids. Trimming removed 3 bases at V and 5 bases at J, with 13 bases between. The CDR3, as DNA: TGCAGCGTTGACCGCGGGGGGAGGACTGAAGCTTTCTTT. Translation: CSVDRGGRTEAFF. The full variable domain, with the rest looked up from reference TRBV29-1 and TRBJ1-1, is SAVISQKPSRDICQRGTSLTIQCQVDSQVTMMFWYRQQPGQSLTLIATANQGSEATYESGFVIDKFPISRPNLTFSTLTVSNMSPEDSSIYLCSVDRGGRTEAFFGQGTRLTVV.

The V and J genes are TRBV4-1 and TRBJ2-3; D is unclear. Germline V gene sequence: CDR1 MGHRA, CDR2 YSYEKL. The CDR3 consists of 14 residues. V gave up 0 bases and J gave up 4 bases, with 8 bases separating them. As DNA, the CDR3 is TGCGCCAGCAGCCAAGAAGGAAGGTCAGATACGCAGTATTTT. Encoded protein: CASSQEGRSDTQYF.

Comments on this clone: One end of the junction varies from germline; a read error may be responsible. The V gene is TRBV7-7, the J gene TRBJ2-5; TRBD1 matches at 8 bases. The CDR3 is 13 amino acids. The germline V gene encodes CDR1 SSHAT and CDR2 FNYEAQ (reference sequence). CDR3 protein: CASSPGTGETQYF. As DNA, the CDR3 is TGTGCTAGCAGCCCGGGGACAGGCGAGACCCAGTACTTC.

The chain uses TRBV29-1 and TRBJ1-2; 7 bases are a match to TRBD1. The CDR3 loop spans 15 amino acids. With 4 bases clipped from V and 3 bases from J, the junction kept 11 bases outside the gene matches. Germline V gene lookup returns CDR1 SQVTM and CDR2 ANQGSEA. In DNA, the CDR3 is TGCAGCGTTGCGGGACAGCTCCCCGTCGACTATGGCTACACCTTC. This translates into CSVAGQLPVDYGYTF. Full variable domain (outside the CDR3, taken from reference TRBV29-1 and TRBJ1-2): SAVISQKPSRDICQRGTSLTIQCQVDSQVTMMFWYRQQPGQSLTLIATANQGSEATYESGFVIDKFPISRPNLTFSTLTVSNMSPEDSSIYLCSVAGQLPVDYGYTFGSGTRLTVV.

This chain connects TRBV28 to TRBJ1-1, with a weak D call TRBD1 (5 bases). V was clipped by 6 bases and J by 6 bases, with 11 bases between them. Germline V gene lookup returns CDR1 MDHEN and CDR2 SYDVKM. The CDR3 length is 12 residues. In DNA, the CDR3 is TGTGCCAGCAGAGCAGGGAGGTCTGAAGCTTTCTTT. This encodes CASRAGRSEAFF.

The J gene is TRBJ2-2, the V gene TRBV5-1; D call uncertain. The CDR3 loop spans 16 amino acids. Trimming cost V 5 bases and J 1 base, with 15 bases left between them. Germline V gene sequence: CDR1 SGHRS, CDR2 YFSETQ. CDR3 amino acids: CASSKDHPLNTGELFF. CDR3 DNA sequence: TGCGCCAGCAGTAAGGATCACCCCTTGAACACCGGGGAGCTGTTTTTT. The whole variable domain, filled in from reference TRBV5-1 and TRBJ2-2, reads KAGVTQTPRYLIKTRGQQVTLSCSPISGHRSVSWYQQTPGQGLQFLFEYFSETQRNKGNFPGRFSGRQFSNSRSEMNVSTLELGDSALYLCASSKDHPLNTGELFFGEGSRLTVL.

The chain joins TRBV9 to TRBJ2-5; TRBD2 aligns across 9 bases. This CDR3 contains 17 residues. V shed 0 bases, J shed 2 bases, and the junction held 8 bases outside the gene matches. Germline-derived CDR1 and CDR2 are SGDLS and YYNGEE. CDR3 residues: CASSVGASGISQETQYF. The CDR3 region has the DNA TGTGCCAGCAGCGTAGGGGCTAGCGGGATCTCTCAAGAGACCCAGTACTTC.

The chain has TRBV28 and TRBJ2-7; 7 bases align to TRBD2. This CDR3 has 15 amino acids. Per the germline V gene, CDR1 is MDHEN and CDR2 is SYDVKM. V was clipped by 5 bases and J by 5 bases; unmatched bases: 12. The CDR3: CASSTPAGLENEQYF. CDR3 nucleotide sequence: TGTGCCAGCAGTACCCCAGCGGGGTTGGAGAACGAGCAGTACTTC.

The gene calls are TRBV6-1 and TRBJ2-2; D possibly matches TRBD1 or TRBD2 (5 bases each). The CDR3 contains 13 residues. The germline V gene has CDR1 MNHNS and CDR2 SASEGT. The V end was cut by 7 bases, the J end by 5 bases, with 11 bases between. CDR3 nucleotides: TGTGCCAGCATCGCAGGGAGTACCGGGGAGCTGTTTTTT. This sequence encodes CASIAGSTGELFF.

The gene calls are TRBV4-1 and TRBJ2-2; 13 bases map to TRBD2. The CDR3 contains 20 residues. V lost 4 bases, J lost 4 bases, and 15 bases stayed unmatched. Germline CDR1 reads MGHRA; CDR2 reads YSYEKL. The CDR3 bases are TGCGCCAGCAGCCCCTCCCTCACTAGCGGGAGGGTATGGGGCACCGGGGAGCTGTTTTTT. Its translation: CASSPSLTSGRVWGTGELFF.

Here the CDR3 reads CASSLGGQGPGETQYF. CDR3 DNA sequence: TGCGCCAGCAGCTTGGGGGGCCAGGGGCCCGGAGAGACCCAGTACTTC. The chain is built from TRBV5-1 and TRBJ2-5, with D maybe TRBD1 (6 bases). This CDR3 contains 16 residues. V was trimmed by 0 bases and J by 4 bases, leaving 16 bases between them. From germline, CDR1 is SGHRS and CDR2 YFSETQ.

The chain employs TRBV2 and TRBJ1-1; 7 positions match TRBD1. Germline-derived CDR1 and CDR2 are SNHLY and FYNNEI. This CDR3 spans 12 amino acids. With V trimmed by 6 bases and J by 5 bases, 3 bases remained unmatched. CDR3 amino acids: CASRSDRTEAFF. The CDR3 nucleotides are TGTGCCAGCAGGTCGGACAGGACTGAAGCTTTCTTT.

The gene calls are TRBV10-3 and TRBJ1-2; D ambiguous. The V gene's germline CDR1 is ENHRY and CDR2 SYGVKD. The CDR3 is 14 amino acids. The ends were cut back, 2 bases at V and 3 bases at J, with 10 bases in the middle. CDR3 sequence: CAISEQPNYYGYTF. CDR3 nucleotides: TGTGCCATCAGTGAGCAACCGAACTACTATGGCTACACCTTC.

This clone was detected only a few times. The genes are TRBV19 and TRBJ1-2; the D gene is possibly TRBD1 (5 bases). Germline lookup yields CDR1 LNHDA and CDR2 SQIVND (reference sequence). Trimming removed 3 bases at V and 3 bases at J, with 8 bases between. CDR3 length: 13 amino acids. CDR3 nucleotides: TGTGCCAGTAGTATCGGACATCACTATGGCTACACCTTC. It translates to CASSIGHHYGYTF.

V and J are TRBV7-2 and TRBJ2-7, with D perhaps TRBD2 (5 bases). V was clipped by 2 bases and J by 12 bases, with 20 bases between them. Germline-derived CDR1 and CDR2 are SGHTA and FQGNSA. The CDR3 loop spans 14 amino acids. The CDR3 is CASSLTPDTGGRYF. Written as DNA, the CDR3 is TGTGCCAGCAGCTTAACCCCCGACACCGGCGGGCGGTACTTC.

This clone appeared once. The V call is TRBV5-4, the J call TRBJ1-1; the D is unclear. This CDR3 is 15 amino acids long. CDR1 is SGHNT, CDR2 YYREEE, per germline (reference sequence). The V gene lost 7 bases and the J gene lost 1 base, with 17 bases spanning the gap. CDR3 sequence: CASRPPLGRNTEAFF. CDR3 bases: TGTGCCAGCCGCCCCCCCTTGGGGAGGAACACTGAAGCTTTCTTT.

Remarks on this clone: Sequence at one end of the junction differs from germline and may be a read error. Other DNA sequences of this sample code for an identical CDR3. The J gene is TRBJ2-3, the V gene TRBV5-1, with 7 bases that match TRBD1. This CDR3 has 16 amino acids. In germline, CDR1 is SGHRS, CDR2 YFSETQ. DNA for the CDR3: TGCGCCAGCAGTTTGGGTGGGACAGTCAGCACAGATACGCAGTATTTT. This encodes CASSLGGTVSTDTQYF.

This clone was picked up one time. The chain combines TRBV6-6 with TRBJ2-3; 9 bases match TRBD1. The V and J ends lost 8 bases and 5 bases, in that order; junction bases with no gene match: 8. The CDR3 spans 14 residues. CDR1 and CDR2 from the germline V gene are MNHNY and SVGAGI (reference sequence). The CDR3 loop is CASFGTGQGDTQYF. The DNA for the CDR3 is TGTGCCAGCTTTGGGACAGGGCAGGGAGATACGCAGTATTTT.

V is TRBV7-9 and J is TRBJ2-2; D is possibly TRBD2 (5 bases). V was cut by 2 bases and J by 2 bases, with 12 bases left in between. CDR1 SEHNR and CDR2 FQNEAQ come from the germline V gene (reference sequence). There are 16 residues in the CDR3. The CDR3 loop reads CASSLKGGPNTGELFF. In nucleotides, the CDR3 is TGTGCCAGCAGCTTAAAAGGCGGGCCCAACACCGGGGAGCTGTTTTTT.

The rearrangement links TRBV10-3 to TRBJ1-6, with D hard to call. Looked up from germline, CDR1 is ENHRY and CDR2 is SYGVKD. The CDR3 spans 15 residues. V was clipped by 3 bases and J by 2 bases, with 8 bases between them. CDR3 sequence reads: CAISDDTPYNSPLHF. The CDR3, as DNA: TGTGCCATCAGTGACGACACTCCCTATAATTCACCCCTCCACTTT.